Below, 14 T cell receptor beta chains from the same sample are listed, as sequenced in a study of control samples from healthy donors and cancer patients. Libraries were prepared by immunoSEQ multiplex PCR; TCRdb keeps only in-frame clonotypes and omits some of them. The top ten hold about 9.3% of the sample, which has 170,000 or so clones, approximately 93% seen once. The sequenced sample was blood. The origin of the receptors is a middle-aged woman in good health.

This sequence joins TRBV15 and TRBJ1-6; D is uncertain. Germline CDR1 and CDR2: LNHNV and YYDKDF (reference sequence). This CDR3 has 14 residues. V was trimmed by 0 bases and J by 9 bases, leaving 9 bases between them. In DNA, the CDR3 is TGTGCCACCAGCAGAGATCGTGGGAGTTCACCCCTCCACTTT. It translates to CATSRDRGSSPLHF.

The CDR3 is CASSLVATATDTQYF. The CDR3 coding sequence is TGCGCCAGCAGCTTGGTTGCTACAGCCACAGATACGCAGTATTTT. The rearrangement links TRBV5-1 to TRBJ2-3; D unresolved. The germline V gene has CDR1 SGHRS and CDR2 YFSETQ. The CDR3 extends over 15 amino acids. V lost 0 bases and J lost 2, with 10 bases in between.

The J gene is TRBJ1-1, the V gene TRBV6-2 or TRBV6-3; D is perhaps TRBD1 (5 bases). V gave up 4 bases and J gave up 1 base, with 16 bases separating them. The V gene's germline CDR1 is MNHEY and CDR2 SVGEGT. The CDR3 runs to 16 residues. The CDR3 DNA sequence: TGTGCCAGCAGTTCCCAGTATAGGGGAGAGAACACTGAAGCTTTCTTT. It yields the protein CASSSQYRGENTEAFF.

There are a few counts of this clone. The genes are TRBV7-6 and TRBJ1-3, with D perhaps TRBD1 (5 bases). Germline-derived CDR1 and CDR2 are SGHVS and FNYEAQ. This CDR3 has 15 residues. Trimming stripped 4 bases from V and 0 bases from J, with 10 bases between. The CDR3 sequence is CASSSGHSSGNTIYF. DNA of the CDR3: TGTGCCAGCAGCTCCGGACACAGCTCTGGAAACACCATATATTTT.

This clone occurred once. CDR3 in amino acids: CSVEAGTVSSYTF. CDR3 DNA: TGCAGCGTTGAAGCGGGGACAGTTTCTAGCTACACCTTC. J is TRBJ1-2 and V is TRBV29-1; 7 bases are shared with TRBD1. CDR1 and CDR2 from the germline V gene are SQVTM and ANQGSEA. The CDR3 has 13 residues. The ends lost 1 base at V and 9 bases at J; junction bases unmatched: 8.

The chain recombines TRBV9 with TRBJ1-1; D is ambiguous. The V end was cut by 3 bases, the J end by 5 bases, with 11 bases between. The CDR3 extends over 13 amino acids. The germline V gene encodes CDR1 SGDLS and CDR2 YYNGEE. CDR3 in amino acids: CASSGNPGTEAFF. The CDR3 DNA is TGTGCCAGCAGCGGGAACCCGGGGACTGAAGCTTTCTTT.

The chain combines TRBV13 with TRBJ1-3; no clear D gene. V was clipped by 1 base and J by 4 bases, with 11 bases between them. The CDR3 spans 15 residues. The germline V gene encodes CDR1 PRHDT and CDR2 FYEKMQ (reference sequence). CDR3 region: CASSLAPGSGNTIYF. CDR3 in DNA: TGTGCCAGCAGCTTAGCTCCTGGGTCCGGAAACACCATATATTTT.

V is TRBV7-8 and J is TRBJ2-1, with 11 bases that match TRBD2. CDR1 is SGHVS, CDR2 FQNEAQ, per germline. Trimming took 4 bases from V and 8 from J; bases not matched to a gene: 13. This CDR3 is built from 17 residues. The CDR3: CASSSPMFSGGAHEQFF. CDR3 sequence (DNA): TGTGCCAGCAGCTCGCCTATGTTTAGCGGGGGGGCACATGAGCAGTTCTTC.

In DNA form, the CDR3 reads TGTGCCAGCGCGTCGGGACGGAACACTGAAGCTTTCTTT. It is translated as CASASGRNTEAFF. J is TRBJ1-1 and V is TRBV12-3 or TRBV12-4; D possibly corresponds to TRBD1 (5 bases). The CDR3 runs to 13 residues. V was cut by 8 bases and J by 1 base, with 11 bases left in between.

CDR3 loop: CASSLDLASEQFF. The CDR3 region has the DNA TGCGCCAGCAGCTTGGATCTGGCCTCCGAGCAGTTCTTC. V is TRBV5-1 and J is TRBJ2-1; the D is unclear. Germline assignment: CDR1 SGHRS and CDR2 YFSETQ. CDR3 length: 13 residues. Trimming removed 0 bases from V and 10 bases from J, with 11 bases in between.

The rearrangement joins TRBV19 to TRBJ1-1; D ambiguous. Between the trimmed V and J ends, which lost 6 bases and 1 base, there was a span of 21 bases. This CDR3 region has 17 residues. CDR1 LNHDA and CDR2 SQIVND come from the germline V gene (reference sequence). This CDR3 is CASRREPPSLWNTEAFF. In DNA form, the CDR3 reads TGTGCCAGTAGAAGGGAACCCCCCTCCCTTTGGAACACTGAAGCTTTCTTT.

The CDR3 sequence: CASSYPPGGEETQYF. Here the CDR3 DNA reads TGTGCCAGCAGCTACCCGCCAGGGGGAGAAGAGACCCAGTACTTC. This chain links TRBV5-4 with TRBJ2-5, with 7 positions matching TRBD1. The CDR3 loop spans 15 amino acids. The V segment lost 3 bases and the J segment 3 bases; nucleotides outside the gene matches: 8. Germline CDR1 is SGHNT and CDR2 is YYREEE (reference sequence).

The chain is built from TRBV7-3 and TRBJ2-3, with D unclear. Germline-derived CDR1 and CDR2 are SGHTA and FQGTGA. The CDR3 has 14 amino acids. Deletions cut 1 base from V and 0 bases from J, with 5 bases between. For the CDR3, the DNA is TGTGCCAGCAGCTTAATAGGTAGCACAGATACGCAGTATTTT. This codes for CASSLIGSTDTQYF.

This clone was counted a few times. A junction boundary mismatches the germline segment, possibly from a read error. The J gene is TRBJ2-7, the V gene TRBV3-1 (or the pseudogene TRBV3-2); D may be TRBD1 (5 bases). Looked up from germline, CDR1 is LGHDT and CDR2 is YNNKEL (reference sequence). This CDR3 spans 11 amino acids. CDR3 in amino acids: CASQGSHEQYF. CDR3 sequence (DNA): TGTGCCAGTCAGGGCTCCCACGAGCAGTACTTC.